This T cell receptor beta chain was captured by sequencing in a study of identical twins. The CDR3 totals 13 residues. Trimming pared 0 bases from V and 6 bases from J, leaving 10 bases between. The germline V gene has CDR1 SGHRS and CDR2 YFSETQ. TCRdb recomputed calls from the 5' RACE reads with MiXCR, one row per CDR3 protein. The profile shows 600,000 to 700,000 distinct CDR3 sequences, about 20% of them singletons. This sample was also put to use in a study of T cells expressing NK-cell markers.

The specimen was PBMCs. This sequence joins TRBV5-1 and TRBJ2-7; possible D gene TRBD2, 6 bases. The TCR originated in a woman aged 18-29 years in good health. CDR3 loop: CASSLAVGGEQYF. The CDR3 DNA reads TGCGCCAGCAGCTTGGCGGTGGGAGGCGAGCAGTACTTC.